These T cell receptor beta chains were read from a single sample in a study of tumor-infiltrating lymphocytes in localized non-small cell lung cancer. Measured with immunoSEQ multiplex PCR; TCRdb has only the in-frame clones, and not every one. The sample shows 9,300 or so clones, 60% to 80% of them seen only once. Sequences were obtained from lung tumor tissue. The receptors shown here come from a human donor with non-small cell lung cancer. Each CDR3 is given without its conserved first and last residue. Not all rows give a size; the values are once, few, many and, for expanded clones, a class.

cdr3_aa: ASSAPGSLVTDTQY; clone_size: .; v_call: TRBV9; j_call: TRBJ2-3
cdr3_aa: SADRGYIQY; clone_size: .; v_call: TRBV20-1; j_call: TRBJ2-4
cdr3_aa: AITPGQGANEQF; clone_size: .; v_call: TRBV10-3; j_call: TRBJ2-1
cdr3_aa: ASRTHKEQPQH; clone_size: .; v_call: TRBV2; j_call: TRBJ1-5
cdr3_aa: SVVIKTRGSGSNYGYT; clone_size: .; v_call: TRBV29-1; j_call: TRBJ1-2
cdr3_aa: ASSSDRWDYNEQF; clone_size: .; v_call: TRBV5-6; j_call: TRBJ2-1
cdr3_aa: ASSQGLAGGDTQY; clone_size: .; v_call: TRBV5-1; j_call: TRBJ2-3
cdr3_aa: ASSHRDRELGYT; clone_size: .; v_call: TRBV27; j_call: TRBJ1-2
cdr3_aa: ASSRDRGSNYGYT; clone_size: .; v_call: TRBV5-1; j_call: TRBJ1-2
cdr3_aa: ASSSSGGFTDTQY; clone_size: .; v_call: TRBV6-5; j_call: TRBJ2-3
cdr3_aa: ASSLRPYTEAF; clone_size: .; v_call: TRBV6-5; j_call: TRBJ1-1
cdr3_aa: AWSVWAIYGYT; clone_size: .; v_call: TRBV30; j_call: TRBJ1-2
cdr3_aa: ASSLQGAPGNTIY; clone_size: .; v_call: TRBV7-9; j_call: TRBJ1-3
cdr3_aa: ASRGNEKLF; clone_size: .; v_call: TRBV6-5; j_call: TRBJ1-4
cdr3_aa: AWRALDESYEQY; clone_size: .; v_call: TRBV30; j_call: TRBJ2-7
cdr3_aa: ASSLEAGFEQF; clone_size: few; v_call: TRBV5-6; j_call: TRBJ2-1
cdr3_aa: ASSELAYEQY; clone_size: .; v_call: TRBV2; j_call: TRBJ2-7
cdr3_aa: ASSQTTTGTPAQETQY; clone_size: medium-sized; v_call: TRBV4-1; j_call: TRBJ2-5
cdr3_aa: ASSVAPSGGGQETQY; clone_size: .; v_call: TRBV9; j_call: TRBJ2-5
cdr3_aa: ASGIPGTRTPGELF; clone_size: medium-sized; v_call: TRBV27; j_call: TRBJ2-2
cdr3_aa: ASIPLAGGGGELF; clone_size: .; v_call: TRBV6-5; j_call: TRBJ2-2
cdr3_aa: ASSLRDTQY; clone_size: .; v_call: TRBV5-8; j_call: TRBJ2-3
cdr3_aa: SPKGQGYSYEQY; clone_size: .; v_call: TRBV29-1; j_call: TRBJ2-7
cdr3_aa: ASSLIGPLPYNEQF; clone_size: .; v_call: TRBV28; j_call: TRBJ2-1
cdr3_aa: SVLRGAVDTQY; clone_size: few; v_call: TRBV29-1; j_call: TRBJ2-3
cdr3_aa: ASSPFVGQGVNSPLH; clone_size: once; v_call: TRBV27; j_call: TRBJ1-6
cdr3_aa: ASSLMTSNSGNTIY; clone_size: once; v_call: TRBV7-9; j_call: TRBJ1-3
cdr3_aa: ASSLNRAVNEKLF; clone_size: .; v_call: TRBV5-4; j_call: TRBJ1-4
cdr3_aa: ASTPGTSGGARSTDTQY; clone_size: .; v_call: TRBV7-9; j_call: TRBJ2-3
cdr3_aa: ASSVATGWVDAYNEQF; clone_size: .; v_call: TRBV9; j_call: TRBJ2-1
cdr3_aa: ASSPGQGADGYT; clone_size: medium-sized; v_call: TRBV4-2; j_call: TRBJ1-2
cdr3_aa: ASSRLAGGRYEQY; clone_size: once; v_call: TRBV4-1; j_call: TRBJ2-7
cdr3_aa: ASRERVNTEAF; clone_size: .; v_call: TRBV2; j_call: TRBJ1-1
cdr3_aa: ASSEQGRGYQPQH; clone_size: few; v_call: TRBV2; j_call: TRBJ1-5
cdr3_aa: ASSQQGEYSGYT; clone_size: .; v_call: TRBV4-1; j_call: TRBJ1-2
cdr3_aa: ASSLVGQNEAF; clone_size: .; v_call: TRBV5-1; j_call: TRBJ1-1
cdr3_aa: ATSDAENTEAF; clone_size: .; v_call: TRBV15; j_call: TRBJ1-1
cdr3_aa: ASRPRGQSYEQY; clone_size: .; v_call: TRBV6-5; j_call: TRBJ2-7
cdr3_aa: ASSPREAGNTIY; clone_size: .; v_call: TRBV9; j_call: TRBJ1-3
cdr3_aa: ASSDGTGVFTAQY; clone_size: .; v_call: TRBV5-6; j_call: TRBJ2-5
cdr3_aa: ASSFSGAHFEQF; clone_size: .; v_call: TRBV5-4; j_call: TRBJ2-1
cdr3_aa: ASSSPVTGPSDGYT; clone_size: .; v_call: TRBV6-6; j_call: TRBJ1-2
cdr3_aa: ASSKTGPYGYT; clone_size: .; v_call: TRBV6-1; j_call: TRBJ1-2
cdr3_aa: ASRGLLGQTEAF; clone_size: few; v_call: TRBV19; j_call: TRBJ1-1
cdr3_aa: ASSLRGSREKLF; clone_size: .; v_call: TRBV28; j_call: TRBJ1-4
cdr3_aa: ASSRQGFGNTIY; clone_size: .; v_call: TRBV7-2; j_call: TRBJ1-3
cdr3_aa: ASSYGVHSGANVLT; clone_size: .; v_call: TRBV6-5; j_call: TRBJ2-6
cdr3_aa: AWRQRGGRYNEQF; clone_size: .; v_call: TRBV30; j_call: TRBJ2-1
cdr3_aa: ASSYQRDRANYGYT; clone_size: .; v_call: TRBV6-5; j_call: TRBJ1-2
cdr3_aa: ASSEVRGYT; clone_size: .; v_call: TRBV2; j_call: TRBJ1-2
cdr3_aa: ASQSGYTQGEQY; clone_size: .; v_call: TRBV2; j_call: TRBJ2-7